The 10 T cell receptor beta chains below all came from one sample that was sequenced in a study of beta chain features in type 1 diabetes. General observations from the study: Significant though moderate, a shortening of TCRB CDR3s appeared in all four CD4+ subsets of Type 1 diabetes patients.

What was sequenced were expressed TCRB transcripts, since all of the isolated RNA had been reverse transcribed. Repertoires were generated with immunoSEQ multiplex PCR, while TCRdb's copy carries only in-frame clones and drops some. This sample has 350,000 to 450,000 clones, with roughly 12% found just once. For these receptors, no antigen is known. Source material: naive CD4+ T cells from blood. The receptor source for this set is a woman between 18 and 30 years old with type 1 diabetes.

The gene calls are TRBV2 and TRBJ2-3; D is unclear. The CDR3 length is 12 residues. In germline, CDR1 is SNHLY, CDR2 FYNNEI. V was cut by 6 bases and J by 2 bases, with 6 bases left in between. CDR3 sequence: CASRLNTDTQYF. The CDR3 nucleotides read TGTGCCAGCAGGTTAAACACAGATACGCAGTATTTT.

The chain uses TRBV11-2 and TRBJ2-2; 8 bases are shared with TRBD2. The germline gives CDR1 SGHAT, CDR2 FQNNGV. The junction had 5 bases not matched to a gene; V was cut back by 7 bases and J by 4 bases. The CDR3 totals 14 residues. CDR3 bases: TGTGCCAGCACCGTTGGACTAGCCACCGGGGAGCTGTTTTTT. It is translated as CASTVGLATGELFF.

In DNA form, the CDR3 reads TGTGCCAGCAGCTTAGGAGGGACTAGCGGATACAATGAGCAGTTCTTC. It specifies CASSLGGTSGYNEQFF. The V call is TRBV7-2, the J call TRBJ2-1; 11 bases are a match to TRBD2. This CDR3 comprises 16 residues. V dropped 1 base and J dropped 4; count of bases not matched to a gene: 3. Germline CDR1 is SGHTA and CDR2 is FQGNSA.

This clone was detected once. The chain recombines TRBV7-3 with TRBJ2-1; 7 bases are shared with TRBD1. The CDR3 runs 13 residues. Losses at the gene ends were 3 bases for V and 4 bases for J; bases not matched to a gene: 0. CDR1 SGHTA and CDR2 FQGTGA come from the germline V gene. The CDR3 loop is CASSLDRYNEQFF. For the CDR3, the DNA is TGTGCCAGCAGCTTGGACAGGTACAATGAGCAGTTCTTC.

The V and J genes are TRBV4-1 and TRBJ1-2; D may be TRBD1 (6 bases). The ends were cut back, 4 bases at V and 8 bases at J, with 20 bases in the middle. This CDR3 region has 15 residues. Germline lookup yields CDR1 MGHRA and CDR2 YSYEKL. The CDR3 spells CASSRMIITGPGYTF. In DNA form, the CDR3 reads TGCGCCAGCAGCCGAATGATTATCACAGGGCCAGGCTACACCTTC.

In its sample, this clone was seen a few times. This chain links TRBV13 with TRBJ1-1; 9 bases align to TRBD1. CDR3 length: 16 amino acids. V dropped 5 bases and J dropped 0; count of bases not matched to a gene: 7. Germline assignment: CDR1 PRHDT and CDR2 FYEKMQ (reference sequence). CDR3 coding DNA: TGTGCCAGCAGCACCCGGACAGGGGCGGTGAACACTGAAGCTTTCTTT. It specifies CASSTRTGAVNTEAFF.

The V gene is TRBV28, the J gene TRBJ2-7; D unclear. CDR1 is MDHEN, CDR2 SYDVKM, per germline. Trimming took off 3 bases at V and 3 bases at J, with 9 bases between the two ends. The CDR3 consists of 13 residues. In DNA, the CDR3 is TGTGCCAGCAGTTTCCGGAACAGCTACGAGCAGTACTTC. It codes for CASSFRNSYEQYF.

This clone was counted between two and nine times. The same CDR3 is also encoded by other DNA sequences in this sample. The chain joins TRBV29-1 to TRBJ1-1, with 7 bases that match TRBD1. V dropped 4 bases and J dropped 5; count of bases not matched to a gene: 4. The CDR3 length is 12 residues. Germline values: CDR1 SQVTM, CDR2 ANQGSEA. CDR3 sequence: CSVGQGRTEAFF. The CDR3, as DNA: TGCAGCGTTGGACAGGGTAGGACTGAAGCTTTCTTT.

A few counts support this clone. The chain links TRBV28 to TRBJ2-7, with TRBD1 matching 8 bases. V gave up 5 bases and J gave up 5 bases; unmatched junction bases: 11. Germline loops: CDR1 MDHEN, CDR2 SYDVKM. CDR3 length: 15 amino acids. CDR3 residues: CASSTAGTGFHEQYF. DNA of the CDR3: TGTGCCAGCAGTACCGCCGGGACAGGTTTCCACGAGCAGTACTTC. The full variable domain, rest sourced from reference TRBV28 and TRBJ2-7, is DVKVTQSSRYLVKRTGEKVFLECVQDMDHENMFWYRQDPGLGLRLIYFSYDVKMKEKGDIPEGYSVSREKKERFSLILESASTNQTSMYLCASSTAGTGFHEQYFGPGTRLTVT.

The J gene is TRBJ2-5, the V gene TRBV2; 7 positions agree with TRBD1. Germline values: CDR1 SNHLY, CDR2 FYNNEI. The CDR3 consists of 12 residues. J lost 5 bases, V lost 6 bases, and 3 bases had no gene match. CDR3 DNA sequence: TGTGCCAGCAGACGGGACAGCGAGACCCAGTACTTC. Protein sequence: CASRRDSETQYF.